These T cell receptor beta chains were read from a single sample in a study of T-cell reconstitution after alpha-beta-depleted transplantation in children. Using its own MiXCR run on the PCR reads, TCRdb lists one record per CDR3 protein. This sample has 500,000 or so distinct CDR3 sequences, with about 30% found just once. The source was PBMCs from the stem cell graft donor, collected from the stem cell graft. These TCRs come from a human donor who donated a stem cell graft to a child with aplastic anemia. Both conserved end residues are part of each CDR3. A D gene is named only where the DNA matches it firmly. Size is omitted from some rows. Given values are once, few, many or a class for expanded clones.

-,-,TRBV11-2,TRBJ1-2,TGTGCCAGCAGCTCGGAACACAATGGCTACACCTTC,CASSSEHNGYTF
TRBD1,few,TRBV18,TRBJ1-5,TGTGCCAGCTCACGTTCGGCCGGGACAGGGGGCTTTTTACCCCAGCATTTT,CASSRSAGTGGFLPQHF
-,-,TRBV29-1,TRBJ1-2,TGCAGCGTTGTCCGAGGGGGTTACTATGGCTACACCTTC,CSVVRGGYYGYTF
-,few,TRBV5-1,TRBJ2-5,TGCGCCAGCAGCTCACGACAAGGTAGCGGCCAAGAGACCCAGTACTTC,CASSSRQGSGQETQYF
TRBD2,few,TRBV3-1,TRBJ2-7,TGTGCCAGCAGCCAAAAGAGACTAGCGGGAGGCAGGGACGAGCAGTACTTC,CASSQKRLAGGRDEQYF
-,few,TRBV5-4,TRBJ2-1,TGTGCCAGCAGCGCTGACCCGAGCTCCTACAATGAGCAGTTCTTC,CASSADPSSYNEQFF
TRBD2,few,TRBV6-1,TRBJ2-5,TGTGCCAGCAGTGAAGCCCGACTAGCGGGAGGTGTGGAGACCCAGTACTTC,CASSEARLAGGVETQYF
-,-,TRBV28,TRBJ2-3,TGTGCCAGCAGTCTCTCCCCCCCAAGGGGTAATACGCAGTATTTT,CASSLSPPRGNTQYF
-,few,TRBV7-2,TRBJ2-3,TGTGCCAGCAGCTTACTCGGGATTTGGTCGGATACGCAGTATTTT,CASSLLGIWSDTQYF
TRBD2,few,TRBV20-1,TRBJ2-6,TGCAGTGCTAGAACTCTAGCGGGAGCTGGGGCCAACGTCCTGACTTTC,CSARTLAGAGANVLTF
-,-,TRBV5-1,TRBJ2-3,TGCGCCAGCAGGTCCTTAGCGGATCTCACAGATACGCAGTATTTT,CASRSLADLTDTQYF
-,-,TRBV5-1,TRBJ2-1,TGCGCCAGCAGCGCGGCACTAGCTGATAGAGGTGAGCAGTTCTTC,CASSAALADRGEQFF
-,-,TRBV6-1,TRBJ2-5,TGTGCCAGCCTAGCGCCCCAAGAGACCCAGTACTTC,CASLAPQETQYF
TRBD2,-,TRBV5-1,TRBJ2-1,TGCGCCAGCAGCCTTCCGGGACTAGCGGGATCTCTCTACAATGAGCAGTTCTTC,CASSLPGLAGSLYNEQFF
TRBD2,-,TRBV7-3,TRBJ2-3,TGTGCCAGCAGCCCAGAGAGACTAGCGGGAGGGCCAGATACGCAGTATTTT,CASSPERLAGGPDTQYF
-,few,TRBV28,TRBJ1-2,TGTGCCAGCAGTTTACCAGGACAGCGATTTGGCTACACCTTC,CASSLPGQRFGYTF
TRBD2,once,TRBV27,TRBJ2-1,TGTGCCAGCAGGGCCGGGACTAGGGCTTACAATGAGCAGTTCTTC,CASRAGTRAYNEQFF
TRBD1,-,TRBV27,TRBJ2-3,TGTGCCAGCCAAGTACAGGGGGCGCGTCCGAGCACAGATACGCAGTATTTT,CASQVQGARPSTDTQYF
-,-,TRBV12-3/TRBV12-4,TRBJ2-1,TGTGCCAGCAGTTTCCCTCGCGTGTCCTACAATGAGCAGTTCTTC,CASSFPRVSYNEQFF
TRBD2,few,TRBV9,TRBJ2-3,TGTGCCAGCAGCACCCTCGTCGGGACTAGCGGTGTAGATACGCAGTATTTT,CASSTLVGTSGVDTQYF
-,-,TRBV12-3/TRBV12-4,TRBJ1-2,TGTGCCAGCAGTTTAGGGAAGACCCTAGGGGTTTTTTATGGCTACACCTTC,CASSLGKTLGVFYGYTF
-,-,TRBV30,TRBJ1-5,TGTGCCTGGGGCCGGGGGCCCAATCAGCCCCAGCATTTT,CAWGRGPNQPQHF
TRBD2,few,TRBV6-5,TRBJ2-5,TGTGCCAGCAGTCTACGGACTAGTCCAGGGGAGACCCAGTACTTC,CASSLRTSPGETQYF
-,few,TRBV3-1,TRBJ2-3,TGTGCCAGCAGCCAGGGAGGACAAAGCACAGATACGCAGTATTTT,CASSQGGQSTDTQYF
-,few,TRBV20-1,TRBJ1-1,TGCAGTGCTTCGCGCCTAGCAGGGAACACTGAAGCTTTCTTT,CSASRLAGNTEAFF
TRBD2,-,TRBV7-9,TRBJ2-2,TGTGCCAGCAGCTTAATTGCGACTAGCGGGGACACCGGGGAGCTGTTTTTT,CASSLIATSGDTGELFF
-,-,TRBV5-1,TRBJ1-3,TGCGCCAGCAGCTGGGGGGACTCTGGAAACACCATATATTTT,CASSWGDSGNTIYF
TRBD2,-,TRBV7-3,TRBJ2-3,TGTGCCAGCAGCCCTAGACTAGCGGGAGGCCCAGATACGCAGTATTTT,CASSPRLAGGPDTQYF
-,-,TRBV18,TRBJ2-2,TGTGCCAGCTCATCTAACGTGTGGGGGCGCACCGGGGAGCTGTTTTTT,CASSSNVWGRTGELFF
TRBD2,few,TRBV13,TRBJ2-1,TGTGCCAGCAGCTTACGGACTAGCGGAGGGGATGAGCAGTTCTTC,CASSLRTSGGDEQFF
-,-,TRBV29-1,TRBJ1-1,TGCAGCGTTGGGGACACGGGGACCGAAGCTTTCTTT,CSVGDTGTEAFF
-,few,TRBV7-2,TRBJ2-1,TGTGCCAGCAGCTTGACACAAGGAGTATCCTACAATGAGCAGTTCTTC,CASSLTQGVSYNEQFF
-,few,TRBV9,TRBJ1-1,TGTGCCAGCAGCGCGGATACATGGACGGGGAACACTGAAGCTTTCTTT,CASSADTWTGNTEAFF
TRBD1,-,TRBV29-1,TRBJ1-2,TGCAGCGTTGGAGGGGGCTACGGGGGCTACACCTTC,CSVGGGYGGYTF
-,-,TRBV5-1,TRBJ1-2,TGCGCCAGCAGCTTTTCGGACGCCCAGAGGGGTGTCTATGGCTACACCTTC,CASSFSDAQRGVYGYTF
TRBD1,-,TRBV11-2,TRBJ1-2,TGTGCCAGCAGCGTCGCCGGGACAGAGGGCTATGGCTACACCTTC,CASSVAGTEGYGYTF
-,-,TRBV10-2,TRBJ1-3,TGCGCCAGCATGCGGTCCTCTGGAAACACCATATATTTT,CASMRSSGNTIYF
-,few,TRBV20-1,TRBJ1-6,TGCAGTGCCCCCCCTCAGGGACGGGGCTCACCCCTCCACTTT,CSAPPQGRGSPLHF
TRBD1,few,TRBV6-5,TRBJ2-2,TGTGCCAGCAGTTACGACGACAGGGCCGGGGAGCTGTTTTTT,CASSYDDRAGELFF
TRBD1,few,TRBV9,TRBJ2-1,TGTGCCAGCAGCTTTGGACAGGGATCATACGATGAGCAGTTCTTC,CASSFGQGSYDEQFF
TRBD2,few,TRBV5-1,TRBJ2-5,TGCGCCAGCAGCTCCGGTGGGGGGGGAGAGACCCAGTACTTC,CASSSGGGGETQYF
-,few,TRBV20-1,TRBJ2-7,TGCAGTGCTAGCGACCCCAGTGGCTCCTACGAGCAGTACTTC,CSASDPSGSYEQYF
TRBD1,few,TRBV7-9,TRBJ2-7,TGTGCCAGCAGCCCCAGGGACAGGGCCTACGAGCAGTACTTC,CASSPRDRAYEQYF
TRBD2,-,TRBV5-1,TRBJ2-7,TGCGCCAGCAGCTTGGCCGTTAGGGCGGGGGTCGGGGAGCAGTACTTC,CASSLAVRAGVGEQYF
TRBD2,-,TRBV6-2/TRBV6-3,TRBJ2-3,TGTGCCAGCAGTTACGGTCTAGCGGGTCTAGGAGATACGCAGTATTTT,CASSYGLAGLGDTQYF
-,-,TRBV20-1,TRBJ1-5,TGCAGTGCTAGAATCAGGGGAGATCAGCCCCAGCATTTT,CSARIRGDQPQHF
TRBD1,-,TRBV25-1,TRBJ1-1,TGTGCCAGCAGTGAATCACACCTTACAGGGGACACTGAAGCTTTCTTT,CASSESHLTGDTEAFF
-,-,TRBV7-6,TRBJ1-5,TGTGCCAGCAGCTTGGTCGGGACGCGAGATCAGCCCCAGCATTTT,CASSLVGTRDQPQHF
TRBD1,-,TRBV18,TRBJ1-6,TGTGCCAGCTCACCCTCTCCCCGGACAGGGGGCTGGAGTTCACCCCTCCACTTT,CASSPSPRTGGWSSPLHF
TRBD1,-,TRBV29-1,TRBJ1-1,TGCAGCGTTCGGGACAGCGAAGCTTTCTTT,CSVRDSEAFF
-,-,TRBV12-3/TRBV12-4,TRBJ2-6,TGTGCCAGCAGTTTGTCCGGCGGACGCCTCTCTGGGGCCAACGTCCTGACTTTC,CASSLSGGRLSGANVLTF
TRBD1,-,TRBV12-3/TRBV12-4,TRBJ2-3,TGTGCCAGCAGAACAGGGGGTCCGTTCGGTCCAGATACGCAGTATTTT,CASRTGGPFGPDTQYF
-,-,TRBV30,TRBJ1-5,TGTGCCTGGAGTGCTTCCGAAGGCTGGAATAGCAATCAGCCCCAGCATTTT,CAWSASEGWNSNQPQHF
TRBD2,once,TRBV27,TRBJ2-1,TGTGCCAGCAGTTTAGTGGCACTAGCGGGACCCTACAATGAGCAGTTCTTC,CASSLVALAGPYNEQFF
-,-,TRBV5-1,TRBJ1-3,TGCGCCAGCAGCTTGGAAGGGCTACTGGTCGATAGGGGAGGAAACACCATATATTTT,CASSLEGLLVDRGGNTIYF
TRBD2,-,TRBV6-1,TRBJ2-3,TGTGCCAGCAGTGGCGCGGGAGGGCGGGCAGATACGCAGTATTTT,CASSGAGGRADTQYF
-,few,TRBV10-3,TRBJ1-3,TGTGCCATCAGTGAACACAGGGATGTGGAAACGAACACCATATATTTT,CAISEHRDVETNTIYF